One and the same sample provided the 14 T cell receptor beta chains below, sequenced in a study of OX40 agonist ivuxolimab in advanced cancers. TCRdb keeps only in-frame clones here, not all; method: immunoSEQ multiplex PCR. Among roughly 110,000 clones, approximately 90% were seen once, and the ten largest hold 1.2%. This sample comprised CD4+ or CD8+ T cells sorted from blood, obtained in a trial of the OX40 agonist ivuxolimab. The receptors originated from an adult with an advanced solid tumor such as melanoma, head and neck, liver or kidney cancer.

The CDR3 DNA is TGTGCCAGCCCGGGTGGCGGGAGGAATTCCGGGGAGCTGTTTTTT. Its protein product is CASPGGGRNSGELFF. The chain couples TRBV7-9 to TRBJ2-2; 8 bases fit TRBD2. CDR3 length: 15 amino acids. Trimming cost V 8 bases and J 6 bases; bases outside gene matches: 11. CDR1 SEHNR and CDR2 FQNEAQ come from the germline V gene (reference sequence).

The rearrangement uses TRBV6-5 and TRBJ1-3; unclear D gene. The V end was cut by 2 bases, the J end by 0 bases, with 8 bases between. The germline V gene encodes CDR1 MNHEY and CDR2 SVGAGI. The length of the CDR3 is 15 residues. In DNA form, the CDR3 reads TGTGCCAGCAGTTACGGGCGAAACTCTGGAAACACCATATATTTT. It specifies CASSYGRNSGNTIYF.

This rearrangement joins TRBV2 to TRBJ1-2; D might be TRBD1 (6 bases). Between the trimmed V and J ends, which lost 0 bases and 1 base, there was a span of 12 bases. The CDR3 is 16 amino acids. CDR1 and CDR2 from the germline V gene are SNHLY and FYNNEI. The CDR3 protein is CASSEALTGSNYGYTF. The CDR3 region has the DNA TGTGCCAGCAGTGAAGCGCTTACAGGGAGTAACTATGGCTACACCTTC.

The rearrangement uses TRBV5-6 and TRBJ1-6, with D possibly matching TRBD1 (5 bases). Germline loops: CDR1 SGHDT, CDR2 YYEEEE. This CDR3 spans 19 amino acids. Trimming left V 4 bases short and J 4 bases short, with 24 bases between. The CDR3 DNA sequence: TGTGCCAGCAGCCGGGACCGCAGAGGAGCCGCTAGATATAATTCACCCCTCCACTTT. As protein: CASSRDRRGAARYNSPLHF.

The rearrangement joins TRBV4-2 to TRBJ2-1, with D perhaps TRBD2 (6 bases). Germline V gene data show CDR1 as LGHNA and CDR2 as YNFKEQ. V was cut by 2 bases and J by 2 bases, with 13 bases left in between. The CDR3 is 16 residues long. DNA for the CDR3: TGTGCCAGCAGCCAAAGAGCGGGTTTGACCTACAATGAGCAGTTCTTC. This codes for CASSQRAGLTYNEQFF.

This chain joins TRBV5-6 and TRBJ1-5, with TRBD1 matching over 9 bases. V lost 2 bases, J lost 6 bases, and 9 bases stayed unmatched. The CDR3 consists of 16 residues. The germline V gene encodes CDR1 SGHDT and CDR2 YYEEEE. The CDR3 spells CASSLTGQGKGQPQHF. CDR3 in DNA: TGTGCCAGCAGCTTAACGGGACAGGGAAAAGGTCAGCCCCAGCATTTT.

The V call is TRBV11-3, the J call TRBJ1-5; 9 nucleotides align to TRBD1. Germline lookup yields CDR1 SGHNT and CDR2 YENEEA. The length of the CDR3 is 17 residues. J gave up 2 bases and V 0 bases, and 5 bases lay outside the gene matches. The chain's CDR3 is CASSLETGTGRNQPQHF. The DNA of the CDR3 is TGTGCCAGCAGCTTAGAGACCGGGACAGGGCGCAATCAGCCCCAGCATTTT.

This clone was seen once. This chain connects TRBV7-2 to TRBJ1-1; D remains unclear. The germline V and J ends were trimmed by 5 bases and 11 bases, with 18 bases remaining between them. In germline, CDR1 is SGHTA, CDR2 FQGNSA. The CDR3 totals 13 residues. This CDR3 is CASSNYLDELAFF. As DNA, the CDR3 is TGTGCCAGCAGCAACTACCTGGACGAGCTGGCTTTCTTT.

The rearrangement links TRBV29-1 to TRBJ1-2; D perhaps matches TRBD1 (6 bases). Trimming removed 7 bases from V and 2 bases from J, with 11 bases in between. The germline V gene encodes CDR1 SQVTM and CDR2 ANQGSEA. This CDR3 has 12 amino acids. The CDR3 protein is CSDRETNYGYTF. As DNA, the CDR3 is TGCAGCGACAGGGAAACGAACTATGGCTACACCTTC. Complete variable domain (other parts from reference TRBV29-1 and TRBJ1-2): SAVISQKPSRDICQRGTSLTIQCQVDSQVTMMFWYRQQPGQSLTLIATANQGSEATYESGFVIDKFPISRPNLTFSTLTVSNMSPEDSSIYLCSDRETNYGYTFGSGTRLTVV.

The J gene is TRBJ1-2, the V gene TRBV5-4; no reliable D call. Trimming took 0 bases from V and 0 from J, leaving 3 bases between them. Germline-derived CDR1 and CDR2 are SGHNT and YYREEE (reference sequence). The CDR3 totals 13 residues. The CDR3, as DNA: TGTGCCAGCAGCTTGGAAGCTAACTATGGCTACACCTTC. Encoded protein: CASSLEANYGYTF.

The V and J genes are TRBV15 and TRBJ2-1, with 10 bases lining up with TRBD2. The CDR3 spans 16 residues. CDR1 and CDR2 (germline): LNHNV, YYDKDF (reference sequence). V shed 5 bases and J 4 bases; nucleotides not matched to a gene: 8. The CDR3 DNA follows: TGTGCCACCAGCGATCCCGGGACTAGCGAATACAATGAGCAGTTCTTC. Translated, it gives CATSDPGTSEYNEQFF.

The rearrangement joins TRBV28 to TRBJ2-1; the D gene is possibly TRBD1 (6 bases). This CDR3 contains 13 residues. V shed 6 bases and J shed 4 bases, with 10 bases lying between them. CDR1 is MDHEN and CDR2 is SYDVKM in the germline V gene. The CDR3 loop is CASRGQSYNEQFF. DNA for the CDR3: TGTGCCAGCAGGGGACAATCTTACAATGAGCAGTTCTTC.

The V gene is TRBV2, the J gene TRBJ1-4; 9 bases line up with TRBD1. CDR3 length: 13 amino acids. Germline V lookup: CDR1 SNHLY, CDR2 FYNNEI. V dropped 10 bases and J dropped 8; count of bases not matched to a gene: 8. The CDR3 spells CATARDRVEKLFF. The CDR3, as DNA: TGTGCCACTGCCCGGGACAGGGTGGAAAAACTGTTTTTT.

The genes are TRBV7-3 and TRBJ2-3; D not certain. CDR1 and CDR2 (germline): SGHTA, FQGTGA. The V end lost 2 bases, the J end lost 4 bases, and 10 bases lay between the germline ends. CDR3 length: 14 amino acids. DNA of the CDR3: TGTGCCAGCAGCTTAGCCCTCCCCCCAGATACGCAGTATTTT. Translated, it gives CASSLALPPDTQYF.